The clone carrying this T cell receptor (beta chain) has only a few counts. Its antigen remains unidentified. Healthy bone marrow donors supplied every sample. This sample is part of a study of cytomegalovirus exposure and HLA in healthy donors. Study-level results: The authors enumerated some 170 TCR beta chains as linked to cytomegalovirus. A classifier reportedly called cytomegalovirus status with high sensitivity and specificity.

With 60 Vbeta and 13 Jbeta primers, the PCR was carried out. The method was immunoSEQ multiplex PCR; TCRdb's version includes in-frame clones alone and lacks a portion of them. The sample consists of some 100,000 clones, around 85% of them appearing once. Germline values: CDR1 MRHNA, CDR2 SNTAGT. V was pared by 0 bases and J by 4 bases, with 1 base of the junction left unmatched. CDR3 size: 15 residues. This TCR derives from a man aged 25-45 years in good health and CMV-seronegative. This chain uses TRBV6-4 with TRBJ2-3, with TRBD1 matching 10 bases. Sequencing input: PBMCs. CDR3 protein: CASSDSTGGADTQYF. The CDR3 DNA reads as TGTGCCAGCAGTGACTCGACAGGGGGCGCAGATACGCAGTATTTT.